The following is a TCR beta chain sequence with its context. TCRdb re-called the reads with MiXCR, one entry per CDR3 protein. The sample shows some 100,000 distinct CDR3 sequences, 20% to 30% of them seen only once. The data were taken from a study of T cell repertoires in cytomegalovirus infection. This TCR derives from a human donor in good health (CMV status not recorded). Some clones in this sample may be carry-over from other donors' samples. The sample consisted of CD8+ T cells from PBMCs.

The CDR3 sequence is CASSPWGANTGELFF. In nucleotides, the CDR3 is TGTGCCAGCAGCCCCTGGGGGGCGAACACCGGGGAGCTGTTTTTT. The gene calls are TRBV14 and TRBJ2-2, with a tentative D call TRBD2 (6 bases). Germline loops: CDR1 SGHDN, CDR2 FVKESK. The length of the CDR3 is 15 residues. V dropped 4 bases and J dropped 0 bases, with 9 bases sitting between them.